This note documents a single T cell receptor (beta chain) sequence. The target of this receptor is not known. Base qualities are not recorded, but no much larger clone differs from it by a single base. The data stem from a study of T cell repertoires in cytomegalovirus infection (dated by TCRdb to about 2019). Concerning the study at large: Peptide stimulations targeted recently identified HLA-C-restricted CMV epitopes, whose presentation resists viral immunomodulation, together with well-studied HLA-B-restricted epitopes. The HLA type of each donor mattered for the analysis, because public TCR beta signatures pointed to carriage of CMV infection along with the matching HLA type. The full study reports these points: In both this cohort and an independent roughly 330-donor cohort, the cumulative frequency of public TCR beta family members distinguished carriers of CMV infection plus the relevant HLA type. In the ex vivo response, HLA-C-restricted CMV-specific TCR beta clonotypes were dominant, and in two of eight donors the single most frequent clonotype came from this HLA-C-restricted group.

Instrument on record: Illumina HiSeq 1500. TCRdb reran the public reads through fastp at Q25 and MiXCR, keeping productive beta chains. Rows matching on CDR3 protein sequence are summarized as one entry with the most common DNA and genes. For this sample the table gives just over 450,000 distinct CDR3 sequences, of which under 45% were detected only once. The ten largest clones capture 43% of the sample. V sheds 1 base and J sheds 5 bases, leaving 12 bases between their ends. CDR1 is given as MNHEY and CDR2 as SMNVEV, both from the germline V gene (reference sequence). The CDR3 numbers 15 residues from cysteine through phenylalanine. CDR3 DNA only is kept here, 45 bases in frame from base 1. The meaning of the sample's treatment or condition label: in vitro stimulation with specific CMV peptide epitopes to enrich CMV-specific T cells.

The sequence derives from a human donor in good health (CMV status not recorded). Some clones in this sample may be carry-over from other donors' samples. The V gene is TRBV27 and the J gene is TRBJ2-1, and the D gene may be TRBD1, 6 bases matching. This specimen was cultured PBMCs, taken from culture after CMV antigen stimulation. The DNA sequence follows: TGTGCCAGCAGTTTATTGGACAGCACCAACAATGAGCAGTTCTTC. It encodes CASSLLDSTNNEQFF.